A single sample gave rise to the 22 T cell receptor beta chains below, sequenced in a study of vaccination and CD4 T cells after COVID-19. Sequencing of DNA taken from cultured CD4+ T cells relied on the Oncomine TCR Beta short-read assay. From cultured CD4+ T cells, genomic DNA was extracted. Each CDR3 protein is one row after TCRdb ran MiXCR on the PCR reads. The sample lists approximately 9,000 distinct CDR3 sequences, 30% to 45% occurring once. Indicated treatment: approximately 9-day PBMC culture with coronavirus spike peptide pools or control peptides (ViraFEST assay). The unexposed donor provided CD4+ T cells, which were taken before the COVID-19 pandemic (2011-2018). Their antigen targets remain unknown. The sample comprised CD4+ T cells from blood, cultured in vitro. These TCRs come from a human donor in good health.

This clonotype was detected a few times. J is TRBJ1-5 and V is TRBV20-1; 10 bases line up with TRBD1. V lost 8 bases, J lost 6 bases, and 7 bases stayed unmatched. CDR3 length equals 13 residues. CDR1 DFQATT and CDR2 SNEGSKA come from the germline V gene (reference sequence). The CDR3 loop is CSTGQGGGQPQHF. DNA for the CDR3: TGCAGTACCGGACAGGGGGGTGGTCAGCCCCAGCATTTT.

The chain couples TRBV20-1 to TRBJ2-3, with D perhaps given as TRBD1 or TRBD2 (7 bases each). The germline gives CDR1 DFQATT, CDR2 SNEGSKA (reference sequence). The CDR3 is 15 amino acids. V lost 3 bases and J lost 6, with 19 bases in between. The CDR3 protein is CSARTGWEGADTQYF. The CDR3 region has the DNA TGCAGTGCTAGGACGGGGTGGGAGGGGGCGGATACGCAGTATTTT.

CDR3 sequence reads: CASSFQMTQYF. CDR3 DNA: TGTGCCAGCAGTTTTCAAATGACCCAGTACTTC. The chain joins TRBV28 to TRBJ2-5; the D is unclear. Deletions cut 3 bases from V and 7 bases from J, with 6 bases between. The CDR3 runs to 11 residues. Germline CDR1 and CDR2: MDHEN and SYDVKM.

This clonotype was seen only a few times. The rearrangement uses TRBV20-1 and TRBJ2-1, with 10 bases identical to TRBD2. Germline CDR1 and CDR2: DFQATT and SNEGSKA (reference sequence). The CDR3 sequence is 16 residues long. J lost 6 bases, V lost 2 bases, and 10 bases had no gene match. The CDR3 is CSARSYSGRIGNEQFF. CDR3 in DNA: TGCAGTGCTAGATCCTATAGCGGGAGGATAGGCAATGAGCAGTTCTTC.

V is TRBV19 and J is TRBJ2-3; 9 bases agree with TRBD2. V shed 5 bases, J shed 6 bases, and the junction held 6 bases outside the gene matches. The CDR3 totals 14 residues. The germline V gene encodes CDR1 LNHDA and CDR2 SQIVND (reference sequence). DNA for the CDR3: TGTGCCAGTAGTTATAGCGGGAGATCGGATACGCAGTATTTT. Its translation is CASSYSGRSDTQYF.

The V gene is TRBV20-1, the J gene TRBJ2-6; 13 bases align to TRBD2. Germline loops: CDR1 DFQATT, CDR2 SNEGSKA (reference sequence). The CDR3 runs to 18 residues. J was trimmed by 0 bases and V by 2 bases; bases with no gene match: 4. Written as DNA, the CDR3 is TGCAGTGCTAGATCCGGGACTAGCGGGACCTCTGGGGCCAACGTCCTGACTTTC. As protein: CSARSGTSGTSGANVLTF.

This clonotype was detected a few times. CDR3 nucleotides: TGCAGCGTTGACCTGGGGCCCACTGAAGCTTTCTTT. This codes for CSVDLGPTEAFF. The chain carries TRBV29-1 and TRBJ1-1, with D possibly TRBD1 on 5 matching bases. Germline CDR1 reads SQVTM; CDR2 reads ANQGSEA. This CDR3 is built from 12 residues. The V end was cut by 3 bases, the J end by 4 bases, with 9 bases between.

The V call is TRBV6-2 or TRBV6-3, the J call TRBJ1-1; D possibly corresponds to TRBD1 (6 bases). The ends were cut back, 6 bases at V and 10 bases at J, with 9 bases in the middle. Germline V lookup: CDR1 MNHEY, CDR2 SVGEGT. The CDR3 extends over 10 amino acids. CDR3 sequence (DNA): TGTGCCAGCAGCTCAGGGGTAGCTTTCTTT. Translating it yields CASSSGVAFF.

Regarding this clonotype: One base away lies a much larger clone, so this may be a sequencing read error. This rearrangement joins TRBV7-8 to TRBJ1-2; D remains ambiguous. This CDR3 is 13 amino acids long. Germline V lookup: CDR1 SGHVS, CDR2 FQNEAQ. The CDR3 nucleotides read TGTGCCAGCAGCCACAGACTTAACTATGGCCACACCTTC. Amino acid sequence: CASSHRLNYGHTF.

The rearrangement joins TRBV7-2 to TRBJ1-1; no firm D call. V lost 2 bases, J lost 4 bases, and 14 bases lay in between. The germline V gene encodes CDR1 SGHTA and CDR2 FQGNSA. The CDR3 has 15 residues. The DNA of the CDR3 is TGTGCCAGCAGCTTAACTATGTTTAGGGTCACTGAAGCTTTCTTT. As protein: CASSLTMFRVTEAFF.

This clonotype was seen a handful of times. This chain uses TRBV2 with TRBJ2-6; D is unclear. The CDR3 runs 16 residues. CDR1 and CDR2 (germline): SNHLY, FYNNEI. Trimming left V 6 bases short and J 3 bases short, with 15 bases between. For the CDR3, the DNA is TGTGCCAGCAGGAATTCCCTCGTGAATGGGGCCAACGTCCTGACTTTC. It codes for CASRNSLVNGANVLTF.

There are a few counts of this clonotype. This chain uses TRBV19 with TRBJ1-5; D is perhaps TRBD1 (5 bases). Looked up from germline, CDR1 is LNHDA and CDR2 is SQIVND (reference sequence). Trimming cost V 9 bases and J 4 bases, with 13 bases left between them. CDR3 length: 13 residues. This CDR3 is CASTWGVNQPQHF. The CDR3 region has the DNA TGTGCCAGCACCTGGGGGGTGAATCAGCCCCAGCATTTT.

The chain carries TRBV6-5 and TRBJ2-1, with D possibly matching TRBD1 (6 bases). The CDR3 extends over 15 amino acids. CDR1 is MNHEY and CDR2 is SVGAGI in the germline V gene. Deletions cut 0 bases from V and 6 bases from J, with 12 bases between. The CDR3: CASSYSPDSRNEQFF. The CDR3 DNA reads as TGTGCCAGCAGTTACTCTCCGGACAGTCGCAATGAGCAGTTCTTC.

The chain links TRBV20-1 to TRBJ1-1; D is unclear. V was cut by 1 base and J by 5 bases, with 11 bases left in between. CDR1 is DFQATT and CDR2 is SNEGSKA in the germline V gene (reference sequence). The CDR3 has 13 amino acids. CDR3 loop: CSARGILGTEAFF. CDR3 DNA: TGCAGTGCTAGAGGGATATTGGGGACTGAAGCTTTCTTT.

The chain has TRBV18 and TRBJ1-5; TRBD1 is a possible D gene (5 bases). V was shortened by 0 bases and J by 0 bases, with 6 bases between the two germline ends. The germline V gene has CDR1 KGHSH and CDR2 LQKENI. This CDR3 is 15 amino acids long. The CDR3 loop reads CASSPPGDSNQPQHF. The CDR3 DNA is TGTGCCAGCTCACCACCAGGGGATAGCAATCAGCCCCAGCATTTT.

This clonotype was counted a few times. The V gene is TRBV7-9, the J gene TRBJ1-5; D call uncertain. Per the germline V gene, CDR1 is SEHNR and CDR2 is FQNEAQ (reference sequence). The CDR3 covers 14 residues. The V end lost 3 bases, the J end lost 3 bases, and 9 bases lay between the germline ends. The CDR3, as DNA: TGTGCCAGCAGCTTTGACACCTACAATCAGCCCCAGCATTTT. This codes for CASSFDTYNQPQHF.

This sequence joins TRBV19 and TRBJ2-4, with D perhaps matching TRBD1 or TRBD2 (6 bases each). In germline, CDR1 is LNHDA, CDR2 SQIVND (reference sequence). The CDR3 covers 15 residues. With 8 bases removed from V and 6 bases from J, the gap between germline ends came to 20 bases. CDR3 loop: CASSLGGRTRNIQYF. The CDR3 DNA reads TGTGCCAGTTCTCTAGGGGGGCGGACAAGAAACATTCAGTACTTC.

CDR3 sequence (DNA): TGCAGTGCTCCGGGGAGGGATACGCAGTATTTT. This encodes CSAPGRDTQYF. This chain joins TRBV20-1 and TRBJ2-3, with D possibly being TRBD2 (6 bases). V was clipped by 5 bases and J by 6 bases, with 9 bases between them. Germline V CDR1 and CDR2: DFQATT, SNEGSKA (reference sequence). The CDR3 spans 11 residues.

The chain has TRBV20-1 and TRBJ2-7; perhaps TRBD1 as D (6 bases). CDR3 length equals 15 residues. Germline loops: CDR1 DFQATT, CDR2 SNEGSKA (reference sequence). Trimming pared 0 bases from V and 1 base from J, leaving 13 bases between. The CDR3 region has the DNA TGCAGTGCTAGAGATACAGGGAGTGGATCCTACGAGCAGTACTTC. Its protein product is CSARDTGSGSYEQYF.

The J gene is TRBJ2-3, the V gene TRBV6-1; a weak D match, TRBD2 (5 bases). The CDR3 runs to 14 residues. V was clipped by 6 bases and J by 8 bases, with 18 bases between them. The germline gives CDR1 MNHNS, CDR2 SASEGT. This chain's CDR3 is CASRPELDAGTQYF. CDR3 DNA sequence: TGTGCCAGCAGACCTGAACTAGATGCTGGTACGCAGTATTTT.

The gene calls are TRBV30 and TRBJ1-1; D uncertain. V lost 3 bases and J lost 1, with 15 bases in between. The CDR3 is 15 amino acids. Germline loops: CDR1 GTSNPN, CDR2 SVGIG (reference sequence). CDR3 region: CAWRATFRGNTEAFF. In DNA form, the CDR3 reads TGTGCCTGGAGGGCCACCTTTAGAGGGAACACTGAAGCTTTCTTT.

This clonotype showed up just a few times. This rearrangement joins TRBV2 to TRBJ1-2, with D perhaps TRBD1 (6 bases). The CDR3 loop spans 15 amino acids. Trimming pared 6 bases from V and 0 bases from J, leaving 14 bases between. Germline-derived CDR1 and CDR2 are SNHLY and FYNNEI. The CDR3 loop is CASREQGPSNYGYTF. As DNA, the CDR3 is TGTGCCAGCAGAGAACAGGGCCCTTCTAACTATGGCTACACCTTC.